The 8 T cell receptor beta chains presented below share a single source sample, sequenced in a study of cytomegalovirus exposure and HLA in healthy donors. Produced via immunoSEQ multiplex PCR; TCRdb's table is partial and in-frame only. The table shows about 100,000 clones, with nearly 97% occurring only once. Sequencing was carried out using PBMCs. These receptors were obtained from a woman younger than 30 in good health and CMV-seronegative.

The genes are TRBV4-3 and TRBJ1-2, with a tentative D call TRBD1 (5 bases). Germline CDR1 LGHNA, CDR2 YSLEER. The V and J ends lost 1 base and 5 bases respectively, with 11 bases between them. The CDR3 sequence is 14 residues long. CDR3 sequence: CASSQVQGAYGYTF. CDR3 DNA: TGCGCCAGCAGCCAAGTCCAAGGGGCTTATGGCTACACCTTC.

The V and J genes are TRBV27 and TRBJ1-6, with 7 bases aligning to TRBD1. Germline CDR1 and CDR2: MNHEY and SMNVEV (reference sequence). The CDR3 consists of 14 residues. V trimming: 7 bases; J trimming: 7 bases; junction bases outside the gene matches: 7. The CDR3 DNA follows: TGTGCCAGCACCCACGACAGGGTCAATTCACCCCTCCACTTT. Amino acid sequence: CASTHDRVNSPLHF.

The CDR3, as DNA: TGTGCCAGCAGTGGACTAGCTCGGTTCGAGACCCAGTACTTC. Encoded protein: CASSGLARFETQYF. The chain combines TRBV6-1 with TRBJ2-5, with 7 positions matching TRBD2. Germline CDR1 MNHNS, CDR2 SASEGT. The J segment lost 5 bases and the V segment lost 4 bases, leaving 7 bases of the junction unmatched. This CDR3 has 14 amino acids.

The rearrangement uses TRBV2 and TRBJ2-7; TRBD1 might be the D (6 bases). Germline CDR1 and CDR2: SNHLY and FYNNEI. Deletions cut 3 bases from V and 7 bases from J, with 13 bases between. The CDR3 is 13 residues long. The CDR3, as DNA: TGTGCCAGCAGTGAGTTCAGGGGTCCTGAGCAGTACTTC. Its translation: CASSEFRGPEQYF.

The chain recombines TRBV5-1 with TRBJ2-7; TRBD2 matches at 8 bases. The V segment lost 1 base and the J segment 6 bases; nucleotides outside the gene matches: 6. CDR1 SGHRS and CDR2 YFSETQ come from the germline V gene. The CDR3 spans 14 residues. CDR3 sequence (DNA): TGCGCCAGCAGCTTGATAGCGGGGTCCGTCGAGCAGTACTTC. This translates into CASSLIAGSVEQYF.

J is TRBJ1-3 and V is TRBV19; D ambiguous. V was clipped by 3 bases and J by 0 bases, with 9 bases between them. This CDR3 has 15 amino acids. Germline CDR1 and CDR2: LNHDA and SQIVND (reference sequence). The CDR3 spells CASSIVNYSGNTIYF. CDR3 in DNA: TGTGCCAGTAGTATCGTTAATTACTCTGGAAACACCATATATTTT. Drawing the rest from reference TRBV19 and TRBJ1-3, the complete variable domain is DGGITQSPKYLFRKEGQNVTLSCEQNLNHDAMYWYRQDPGQGLRLIYYSQIVNDFQKGDIAEGYSVSREKKESFPLTVTSAQKNPTAFYLCASSIVNYSGNTIYFGEGSWLTVV.

The chain carries TRBV18 and TRBJ2-3, with 13 positions matching TRBD2. The ends lost 3 bases at V and 4 bases at J; junction bases unmatched: 7. CDR1 is KGHSH, CDR2 LQKENI, per germline. The CDR3 consists of 17 residues. The chain's CDR3 is CASSPQGTSGDADTQYF. DNA of the CDR3: TGTGCCAGCTCACCCCAGGGGACTAGCGGGGACGCAGATACGCAGTATTTT.

The chain carries TRBV7-9 and TRBJ2-3, with D unresolved. V lost 4 bases and J lost 1, with 12 bases in between. Germline CDR1 reads SEHNR; CDR2 reads FQNEAQ (reference sequence). CDR3 size: 15 residues. The CDR3: CASSSLSMGTDTQYF. In DNA, the CDR3 is TGTGCCAGCAGCTCCCTCAGTATGGGCACAGATACGCAGTATTTT. The complete variable domain, with remaining parts taken from reference TRBV7-9 and TRBJ2-3, reads DTGVSQNPRHKITKRGQNVTFRCDPISEHNRLYWYRQTLGQGPEFLTYFQNEAQLEKSRLLSDRFSAERPKGSFSTLEIQRTEQGDSAMYLCASSSLSMGTDTQYFGPGTRLTVL.